This paragraph reports one T cell receptor beta chain. This clonotype has a count of ten or more. What this receptor recognizes is not known. There are no base qualities to consult, and no much larger clone falls within one base. This sample was sequenced with an Illumina HiSeq 2500. TCR beta libraries were prepared by quantitative 5'-RACE with molecular barcodes. From the authors' description of their analysis: To identify disease-linked TCR variants, a new computational method was used, one built on a probabilistic model of VDJ rearrangement. TCRdb's own reprocessing of the public reads used fastp at Q25 and MiXCR and kept productive beta chains. Here each entry gathers all rows of one CDR3 protein and keeps the most common genes and DNA. These V and J calls are TCRdb output, not the study's own analysis. This sample has approximately 300,000 distinct CDR3 sequences in its table, and roughly 20% of those were observed once. About 3.7% of the sample comes from the top ten.

This sample was taken from a study of CD8 T cells in ankylosing spondylitis (dated by TCRdb to about 2017). Background on the whole study: The study profiled T cell receptor beta repertoires in healthy donors and ankylosing spondylitis patients to find disease-linked TCR variants. The whole study cohort included over 85 healthy donors and 20 to 30 ankylosing spondylitis patients. Peripheral blood was sampled, and synovial fluid was also collected from ankylosing spondylitis patients.

The research as a whole found: A TCR beta motif made up of several highly homologous amino acid variants appeared to be characteristic of blood from ankylosing spondylitis patients. A CD8+ phenotype was shown by the disease-linked clones, which were found at relatively low frequencies in peripheral blood. Some TCR beta motif variants had previously been reported in synovial fluid and blood of reactive arthritis patients, which suggested common disease-initiation mechanisms. The disease-linked clones were reported as significantly enriched in matched synovial fluid samples from ankylosing spondylitis patients.

Sequences DFQATT (CDR1) and SNEGSKA (CDR2) are obtained from the germline V gene (reference sequence). Trimming at the junction amounts to 3 bases on V and 12 bases on J, and the germline ends lie 12 bases apart. Measured from the cysteine to the phenylalanine, the CDR3 is 11 residues long. Solely the CDR3 DNA is kept, with 33 bases framed from the first base. The sample comprised blood, either unsorted or a sorted T cell fraction (not recorded which). This sequence originates from a female donor with ankylosing spondylitis or in good health (not recorded which). The chain links TRBV20-1 with TRBJ2-1, with an unclear D gene assignment. The sequenced DNA is TGCAGTGCTAGCCACACTTCTGGGCAGTTCTTC. It translates as CSASHTSGQFF.